These 8 T cell receptor beta chains came from one sample sequenced in a study of shared clonotypes between healthy human individuals. The protocol was immunoSEQ multiplex PCR, while the TCRdb copy is restricted to in-frame clones and leaves out a portion. The sample carries fewer than 2.5 million clones, roughly 93% recorded once. Sequenced material: naive CD4+ T cells from PBMCs. Subset given: CD45RA+ positively selected. These receptors were collected from a man between 18 and 35 years old in good health. Some clones in this sample may be carry-over from other donors' samples.

In this sample, this clone turned up once. The chain is built from TRBV25-1 and TRBJ2-5; 8 nucleotides line up with TRBD2. V lost 2 bases, J lost 1 base, and 6 bases stayed unmatched. Germline assignment: CDR1 MGHDK and CDR2 SYGVNS. The CDR3 is 16 residues long. This CDR3 is CASSEDFSGVQETQYF. The CDR3 DNA follows: TGTGCCAGCAGTGAAGATTTTAGCGGGGTCCAAGAGACCCAGTACTTC.

This chain joins TRBV7-2 and TRBJ1-3, with D uncertain. The ends were cut back, 5 bases at V and 8 bases at J, with 10 bases in the middle. Per the germline V gene, CDR1 is SGHTA and CDR2 is FQGNSA. The CDR3 covers 12 residues. This chain's CDR3 is CASSPQGYTIYF. Here the CDR3 DNA reads TGTGCCAGCAGCCCCCAAGGGTACACCATATATTTT.

The rearrangement uses TRBV9 and TRBJ2-3, with TRBD2 identical over 7 bases. This CDR3 is built from 16 residues. V lost 4 bases to trimming and J lost 5 bases; unmatched junction nucleotides: 13. Per the germline V gene, CDR1 is SGDLS and CDR2 is YYNGEE. CDR3: CASSPRGGDAGDTQYF. The CDR3 DNA reads TGTGCCAGCAGCCCCCGTGGGGGGGATGCTGGAGATACGCAGTATTTT.

This clone has more than one count but fewer than ten. V gene TRBV30 combines with J gene TRBJ1-1; D remains ambiguous. V lost 7 bases, J lost 0 bases, and 12 bases lay in between. This CDR3 is built from 13 residues. Per germline, CDR1 GTSNPN and CDR2 SVGIG (reference sequence). CDR3 nucleotide sequence: TGTGCCTCGACACCTAACATGAACACTGAAGCTTTCTTT. Translated: CASTPNMNTEAFF. The variable domain in full, completed from reference TRBV30 and TRBJ1-1, reads SQTIHQWPATLVQPVGSPLSLECTVEGTSNPNLYWYRQAAGRGLQLLFYSVGIGQISSEVPQNLSASRPQDRQFILSSKKLLLSDSGFYLCASTPNMNTEAFFGQGTRLTVV.

This clone was seen only once. The J gene is TRBJ2-7, the V gene TRBV7-2; TRBD1 aligns across 7 bases. CDR3 size: 14 residues. With 5 bases clipped from V and 0 bases from J, the junction kept 4 bases outside the gene matches. Germline V gene data show CDR1 as SGHTA and CDR2 as FQGNSA. CDR3 protein: CASSPDRASYEQYF. As DNA, the CDR3 is TGTGCCAGCAGCCCCGACAGGGCCTCCTACGAGCAGTACTTC.

This chain's CDR3 is CASTRLGSYEQYF. CDR3 DNA: TGTGCCAGTACCCGGCTGGGATCCTACGAGCAGTACTTC. The chain is built from TRBV19 and TRBJ2-7; D call uncertain. From germline, CDR1 is LNHDA and CDR2 SQIVND (reference sequence). This CDR3 region has 13 residues. The germline V and J ends were trimmed by 7 bases and 1 base, with 11 bases remaining between them.

V is TRBV5-6 and J is TRBJ2-5; TRBD2 matches 15 bases. The J segment lost 5 bases and the V segment lost 0 bases, leaving 8 bases of the junction unmatched. Germline V lookup: CDR1 SGHDT, CDR2 YYEEEE. The CDR3 has 18 residues. The CDR3 bases are TGTGCCAGCAGCTTGGCACCGGGACTAGCGGGAGGCATGGAGACCCAGTACTTC. It codes for CASSLAPGLAGGMETQYF.

The rearrangement uses TRBV7-2 and TRBJ2-1; D is possibly TRBD2 (6 bases). This CDR3 has 13 amino acids. From germline, CDR1 is SGHTA and CDR2 FQGNSA. V shed 5 bases and J shed 4 bases, with 9 bases lying between them. The CDR3 sequence: CASSPTRYNEQFF. Here the CDR3 DNA reads TGTGCCAGCAGCCCGACTAGATACAATGAGCAGTTCTTC.